At least ten counts were recorded for the clone carrying this T cell receptor (beta chain). These data belong to a study of shared clonotypes between healthy human individuals. Here immunoSEQ multiplex PCR was the method, and the copy in TCRdb shows in-frame clones only, minus some. The sample lists more than 400,000 clones, more than 65% occurring once. The specimen sequenced was PBMCs. This TCR derives from a middle-aged woman in good health. Some clones in this sample may be carry-over from other donors' samples.

The CDR3 loop is CASSFSGTLGEQFF. The DNA of the CDR3 is TGTGCCAGCAGCTTTAGCGGGACCCTCGGTGAGCAGTTCTTC. The chain has TRBV7-2 and TRBJ2-1; 8 bases fit TRBD2. V was pared by 3 bases and J by 9 bases, with 7 bases of the junction left unmatched. From germline, CDR1 is SGHTA and CDR2 FQGNSA. The CDR3 totals 14 residues.